This TCR beta chain was identified during a study of technical replicates of blood from a handful of donors. The protocol was immunoSEQ multiplex PCR, while the TCRdb copy is restricted to in-frame clones and leaves out a portion. The sample holds some 77,000 clones, just under 95% seen once. In its sample, this clone was seen once. The V gene lost 6 bases and the J gene lost 7 bases, with 12 bases spanning the gap. The CDR3 is made up of 12 amino acids. Germline CDR1 reads WSHSY; CDR2 reads SAAADI. The clonotype originates from a human donor in good health. The chain uses TRBV10-2 and TRBJ1-1; tentative D call: TRBD1 (5 bases). Material: T cells isolated from PBMCs. The CDR3 coding sequence is TGCGCCAGCAGGGAAGGGACTGTTGAAGCTTTCTTT. It specifies CASREGTVEAFF.